This passage covers 4 T cell receptor beta chains from one sample sequenced in a study of T cells in Graves' hyperthyroidism and ophthalmopathy. RNA transcripts were the template for amplifying TCR beta CDR3 regions. The HTBI primer set was used in a first-round RT-PCR of the TCR CDR3. Each CDR3 protein is one row after TCRdb ran MiXCR on the multiplex PCR reads. The data contain over 450,000 distinct CDR3 sequences, roughly a sixth of them singletons. Source material: blood. These receptors were taken from a woman under 30 with Graves' ophthalmopathy.

The chain is built from TRBV5-1 and TRBJ2-3; unclear D gene. Per the germline V gene, CDR1 is SGHRS and CDR2 is YFSETQ. The CDR3 is 13 amino acids. The V end lost 4 bases, the J end lost 6 bases, and 12 bases lay between the germline ends. This chain's CDR3 is CASSRDAADTQYF. The CDR3 region has the DNA TGCGCCAGCAGCCGCGACGCAGCCGATACGCAGTATTTT.

In its sample, this clonotype was seen many times. The J gene is TRBJ1-3, the V gene TRBV28; D ambiguous. CDR3 length equals 15 residues. CDR1 and CDR2 (germline): MDHEN, SYDVKM. Trimming took 7 bases from V and 0 from J, leaving 13 bases between them. This CDR3 reads CASTLTPHSGNTIYF. DNA for the CDR3: TGTGCCAGCACCCTAACCCCGCACTCTGGAAACACCATATATTTT.

V and J are TRBV12-3 or TRBV12-4 and TRBJ2-2, with 8 bases lining up with TRBD2. Trimming removed 3 bases from V and 1 base from J; junction bases left unmatched: 22. This CDR3 comprises 22 residues. As DNA, the CDR3 is TGTGCCAGCAGTTTTAGAGACCCGGGGTTGGTAGCGGGACCAATGAACACCGGGGAGCTGTTTTTT. Its translation: CASSFRDPGLVAGPMNTGELFF.

For this clonotype: This may stem from a read error, because a much larger clone lies one nucleotide away. This chain links TRBV20-1 with TRBJ2-5; 14 bases match TRBD2. The CDR3 loop spans 16 amino acids. V shed 2 bases and J 4 bases; nucleotides not matched to a gene: 6. Germline-derived CDR1 and CDR2 are DFQATT and SNEGSKA (reference sequence). Here the CDR3 DNA reads TGCAGTGCTAGAATGGAGACTAGCGGGAGGGGAGAGACCCAGTACTTC. As protein: CSARMETSGRGETQYF.